This record looks at one TCR beta chain sequence and its context. CDR3 length: 14 amino acids. Germline assignment: CDR1 MNHEY and CDR2 SMNVEV (reference sequence). Trimming removed 8 bases from V and 2 bases from J; junction bases left unmatched: 8. Study processing details: Scientists estimated how many nucleated cells there were by amplifying reference gene primers. Sequencing used immunoSEQ multiplex PCR; TCRdb keeps in-frame clones, though not all of them. V, J and clone size are those of that table, while D and trimming were read from the DNA. The repertoire consists of about 220,000 clones, with 82% occurring once and the leading ten covering over 4%. This entry belongs to a study of blood T cell repertoires in COVID-19. Study-level background: Specimens from acute and convalescent COVID-19 originated in the United States, Italy and Spain. In each case, the material was cDNA or gDNA derived from T cells, B-cell-depleted T cells, or PBMCs.

The sequenced material came from peripheral blood. The source is a woman aged 70 to 79 with COVID-19, enrolled during active disease. This chain joins TRBV27 and TRBJ2-5; 7 nucleotides line up with TRBD2. CDR3 amino acids: CASGQSAGQETQYF. In DNA form, the CDR3 reads TGTGCCAGCGGTCAGTCAGCGGGACAAGAGACCCAGTACTTC.